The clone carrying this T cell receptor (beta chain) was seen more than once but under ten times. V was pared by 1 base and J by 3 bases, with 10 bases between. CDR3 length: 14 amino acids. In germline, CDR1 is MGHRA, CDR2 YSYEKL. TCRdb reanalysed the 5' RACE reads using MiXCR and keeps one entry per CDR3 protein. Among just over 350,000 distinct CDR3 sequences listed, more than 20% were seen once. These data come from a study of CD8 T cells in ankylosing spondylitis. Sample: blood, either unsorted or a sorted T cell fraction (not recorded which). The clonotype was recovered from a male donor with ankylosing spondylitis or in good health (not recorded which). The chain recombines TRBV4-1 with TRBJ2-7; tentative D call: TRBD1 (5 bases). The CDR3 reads CASSQADRHYEQYF. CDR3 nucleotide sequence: TGCGCCAGCAGCCAAGCCGACAGACACTACGAGCAGTACTTC.